The clone carrying this TCR beta chain was detected only a few times. Its antigen is not known. Through a sample-barcoded 5' primer and a J-beta primer mix, a second PCR was run for roughly 6 to 11 cycles. CDR3-containing paired-end reads numbered at least 3 million in each sample. TCRdb recomputed calls from the 5' RACE reads with MiXCR, one row per CDR3 protein. The data hold some 1.1 million distinct CDR3 sequences, with about two fifths observed a single time. This record comes from a study of blood T cells in healthy people across ages. Trimming took 4 bases from V and 5 from J, leaving 16 bases between them. CDR3 length: 15 amino acids. Germline assignment: CDR1 SGHRS and CDR2 YFSETQ. Findings and caveats of the study: Estimated diversity that came from one million T cells was considered an underestimate. Significant beta diversity loss was already apparent by age approximately 40, declining roughly linearly.

The receptor was isolated from a man between 18 and 29 years old in good health. Sequenced: blood. V and J are TRBV5-1 and TRBJ2-1; either TRBD1 or TRBD2 may fit D (5 bases each). The CDR3 DNA reads TGCGCCAGCAGCGGACATTTTCGGGGAAACAATGAGCAGTTCTTC. It yields the protein CASSGHFRGNNEQFF.